The source of this T cell receptor (beta chain) is a study of blood T cell repertoires in COVID-19. Looking at the study overall: Acute and convalescent COVID-19 specimens originated in the United States, Italy and Spain. From T cells, B-cell-depleted T cells, or PBMCs came the material, which was cDNA or gDNA.

Authors' processing steps: Amplification with reference gene primers provided the estimates of nucleated cell counts. Measured with immunoSEQ multiplex PCR; TCRdb has only the in-frame clones, and not every one. From that table come the V and J calls and clone size; the DNA was used to work out D and trimming. The data show 150,000 to 200,000 clones, 87% seen once. This TCR was recovered from a woman in her 50s with acute or convalescent COVID-19. What was sequenced was peripheral blood.

CDR3 sequence (DNA): TGTGCCAGCAGCTTGGGGCGGGGGGAATACAATGAGCAGTTCTTC. Protein: CASSLGRGEYNEQFF. V and J are TRBV5-4 and TRBJ2-1; TRBD2 matches at 8 bases. This CDR3 is built from 15 residues. Trimming took 0 bases from V and 4 from J; bases not matched to a gene: 3. The germline gives CDR1 SGHNT, CDR2 YYREEE (reference sequence).